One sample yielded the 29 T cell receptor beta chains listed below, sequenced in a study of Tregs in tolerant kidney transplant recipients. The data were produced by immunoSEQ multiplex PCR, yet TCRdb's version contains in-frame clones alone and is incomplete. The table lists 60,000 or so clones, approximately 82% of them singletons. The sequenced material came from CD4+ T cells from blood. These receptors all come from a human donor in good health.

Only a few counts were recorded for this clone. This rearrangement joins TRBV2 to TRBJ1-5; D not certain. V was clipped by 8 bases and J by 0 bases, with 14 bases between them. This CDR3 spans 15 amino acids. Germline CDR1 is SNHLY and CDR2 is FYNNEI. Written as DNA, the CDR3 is TGTGCCAGCGCAGAGGAGGACTATAGCAATCAGCCCCAGCATTTT. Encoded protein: CASAEEDYSNQPQHF.

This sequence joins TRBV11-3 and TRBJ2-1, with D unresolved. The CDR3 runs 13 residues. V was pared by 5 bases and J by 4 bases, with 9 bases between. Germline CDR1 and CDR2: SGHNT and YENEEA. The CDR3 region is CASSTGLYNEQFF. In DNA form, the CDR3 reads TGTGCCAGCAGCACCGGGCTTTACAATGAGCAGTTCTTC.

As DNA, the CDR3 is TGTGCCAGCAGCCCTGGGACAGGGAGGCCGACTAACTATGGCTACACCTTC. It translates to CASSPGTGRPTNYGYTF. The chain couples TRBV5-5 to TRBJ1-2, with TRBD1 matching 9 bases. The CDR3 has 17 amino acids. Germline V lookup: CDR1 SGHKS, CDR2 YYEKEE (reference sequence). Trimming cost V 4 bases and J 0 bases; bases outside gene matches: 10. The entire variable domain, with the rest obtained from reference TRBV5-5 and TRBJ1-2, is as follows: DAGVTQSPTHLIKTRGQQVTLRCSPISGHKSVSWYQQVLGQGPQFIFQYYEKEERGRGNFPDRFSARQFPNYSSELNVNALLLGDSALYLCASSPGTGRPTNYGYTFGSGTRLTVV.

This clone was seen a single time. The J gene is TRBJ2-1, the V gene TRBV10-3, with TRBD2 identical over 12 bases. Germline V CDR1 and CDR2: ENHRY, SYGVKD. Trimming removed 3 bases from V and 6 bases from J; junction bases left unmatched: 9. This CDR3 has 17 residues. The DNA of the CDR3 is TGTGCCATCAGTGACCCTAGACTAGCGGGAGAAGGCAATGAGCAGTTCTTC. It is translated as CAISDPRLAGEGNEQFF.

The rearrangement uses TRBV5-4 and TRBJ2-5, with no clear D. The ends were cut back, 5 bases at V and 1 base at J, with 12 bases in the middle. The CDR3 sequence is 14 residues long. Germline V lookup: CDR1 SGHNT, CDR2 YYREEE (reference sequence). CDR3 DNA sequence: TGTGCCAGCAGAACCAGACCGGGCCAAGAGACCCAGTACTTC. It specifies CASRTRPGQETQYF. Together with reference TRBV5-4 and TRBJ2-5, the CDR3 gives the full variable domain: ETGVTQSPTHLIKTRGQQVTLRCSSQSGHNTVSWYQQALGQGPQFIFQYYREEENGRGNFPPRFSGLQFPNYSSELNVNALELDDSALYLCASRTRPGQETQYFGPGTRLLVL.

CDR3 residues: CASSALAGGPDTQYF. The CDR3 DNA sequence: TGTGCCAGTAGTGCCCTAGCGGGAGGGCCGGATACGCAGTATTTT. The gene calls are TRBV19 and TRBJ2-3, with 12 bases lining up with TRBD2. V shed 5 bases and J 6 bases; nucleotides not matched to a gene: 6. The CDR3 extends over 15 amino acids. In germline, CDR1 is LNHDA, CDR2 SQIVND (reference sequence).

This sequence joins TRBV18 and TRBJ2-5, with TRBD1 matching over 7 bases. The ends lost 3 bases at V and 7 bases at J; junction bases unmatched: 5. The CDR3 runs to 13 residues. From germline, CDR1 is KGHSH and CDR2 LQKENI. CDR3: CASSPGQEGTQYF. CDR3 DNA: TGTGCCAGCTCACCCGGACAGGAAGGGACCCAGTACTTC.

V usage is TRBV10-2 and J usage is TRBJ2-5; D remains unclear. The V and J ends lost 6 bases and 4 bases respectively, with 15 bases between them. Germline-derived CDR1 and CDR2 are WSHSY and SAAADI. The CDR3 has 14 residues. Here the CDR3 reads CASSRPGWRETQYF. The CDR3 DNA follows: TGCGCCAGCAGCCGACCTGGATGGCGAGAGACCCAGTACTTC.

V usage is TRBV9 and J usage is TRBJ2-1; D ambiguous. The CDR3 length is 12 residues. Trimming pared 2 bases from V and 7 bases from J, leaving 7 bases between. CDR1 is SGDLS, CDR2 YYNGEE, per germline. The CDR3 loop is CASSVLGNEQFF. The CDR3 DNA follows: TGTGCCAGCAGCGTGTTGGGGAATGAGCAGTTCTTC.

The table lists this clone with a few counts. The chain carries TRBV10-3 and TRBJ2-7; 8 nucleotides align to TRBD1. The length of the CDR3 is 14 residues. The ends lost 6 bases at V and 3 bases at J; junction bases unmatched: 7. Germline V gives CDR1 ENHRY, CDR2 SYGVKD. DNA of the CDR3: TGTGCCATCAGCGGACAGGGAGGCTTCTACGAGCAGTACTTC. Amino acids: CAISGQGGFYEQYF.

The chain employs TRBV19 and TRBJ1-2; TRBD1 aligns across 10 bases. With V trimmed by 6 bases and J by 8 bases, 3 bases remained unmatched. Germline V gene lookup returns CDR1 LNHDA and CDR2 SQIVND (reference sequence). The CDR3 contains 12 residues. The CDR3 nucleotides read TGTGCCAGTAGACGGACAGGGGGAGGCTACACCTTC. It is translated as CASRRTGGGYTF.

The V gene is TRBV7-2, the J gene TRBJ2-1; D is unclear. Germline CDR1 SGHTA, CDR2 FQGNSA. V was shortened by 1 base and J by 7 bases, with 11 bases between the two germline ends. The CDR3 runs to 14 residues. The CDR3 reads CASSLDVNMNEQFF. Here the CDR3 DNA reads TGTGCCAGCAGCTTAGACGTCAACATGAATGAGCAGTTCTTC. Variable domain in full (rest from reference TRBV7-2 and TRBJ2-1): GAGVSQSPSNKVTEKGKDVELRCDPISGHTALYWYRQSLGQGLEFLIYFQGNSAPDKSGLPSDRFSAERTGGSVSTLTIQRTQQEDSAVYLCASSLDVNMNEQFFGPGTRLTVL.

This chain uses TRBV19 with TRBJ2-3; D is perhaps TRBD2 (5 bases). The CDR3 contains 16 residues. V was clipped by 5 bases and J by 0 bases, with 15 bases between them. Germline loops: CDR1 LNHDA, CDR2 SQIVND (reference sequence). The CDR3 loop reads CASSRLAITSTDTQYF. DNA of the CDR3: TGTGCCAGTAGTCGTTTAGCGATCACTAGCACAGATACGCAGTATTTT.

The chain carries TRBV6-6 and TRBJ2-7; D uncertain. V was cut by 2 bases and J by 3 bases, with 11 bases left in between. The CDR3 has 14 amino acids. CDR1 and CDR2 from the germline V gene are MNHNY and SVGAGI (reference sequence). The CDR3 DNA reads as TGTGCCAGCAGTTACCAGATCCCAATCTACGAGCAGTACTTC. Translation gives CASSYQIPIYEQYF.

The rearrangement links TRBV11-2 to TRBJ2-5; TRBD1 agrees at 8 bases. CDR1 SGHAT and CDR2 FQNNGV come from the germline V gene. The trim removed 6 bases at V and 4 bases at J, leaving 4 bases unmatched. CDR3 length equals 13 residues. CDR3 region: CASSYGTGETQYF. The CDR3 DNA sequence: TGTGCCAGCAGTTATGGGACAGGAGAGACCCAGTACTTC.

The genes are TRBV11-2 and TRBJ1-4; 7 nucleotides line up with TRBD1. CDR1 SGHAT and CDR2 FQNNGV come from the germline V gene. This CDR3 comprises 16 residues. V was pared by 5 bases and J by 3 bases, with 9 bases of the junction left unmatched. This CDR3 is CASSPLTGAPNEKLFF. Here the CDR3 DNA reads TGTGCCAGCAGCCCTTTAACAGGGGCCCCTAATGAAAAACTGTTTTTT.

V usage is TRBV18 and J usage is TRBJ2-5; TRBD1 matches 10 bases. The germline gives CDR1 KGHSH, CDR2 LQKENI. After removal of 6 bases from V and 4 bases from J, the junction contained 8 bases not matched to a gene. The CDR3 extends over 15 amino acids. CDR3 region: CASSHGTGDGETQYF. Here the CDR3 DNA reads TGTGCCAGCTCCCACGGGACAGGGGATGGAGAGACCCAGTACTTC.

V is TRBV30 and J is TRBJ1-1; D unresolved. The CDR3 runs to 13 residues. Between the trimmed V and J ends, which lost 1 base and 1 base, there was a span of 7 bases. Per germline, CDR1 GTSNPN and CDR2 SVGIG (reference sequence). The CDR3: CAWSGHSNTEAFF. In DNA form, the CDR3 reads TGTGCCTGGAGTGGACATTCGAACACTGAAGCTTTCTTT.

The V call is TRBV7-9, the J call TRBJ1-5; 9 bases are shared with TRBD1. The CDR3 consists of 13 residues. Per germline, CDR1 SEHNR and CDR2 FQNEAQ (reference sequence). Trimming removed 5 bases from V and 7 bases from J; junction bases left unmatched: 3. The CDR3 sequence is CASSRTGEQPQHF. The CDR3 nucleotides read TGTGCCAGCAGCAGGACAGGGGAGCAGCCCCAGCATTTT.

In nucleotides, the CDR3 is TGTGCCAGCAGTCGGGACAGGGGCACTGAAGCTTTCTTT. It specifies CASSRDRGTEAFF. This chain joins TRBV6-1 and TRBJ1-1, with 10 positions matching TRBD1. V trimming: 5 bases; J trimming: 4 bases; junction bases outside the gene matches: 1. Per germline, CDR1 MNHNS and CDR2 SASEGT. The CDR3 contains 13 residues.

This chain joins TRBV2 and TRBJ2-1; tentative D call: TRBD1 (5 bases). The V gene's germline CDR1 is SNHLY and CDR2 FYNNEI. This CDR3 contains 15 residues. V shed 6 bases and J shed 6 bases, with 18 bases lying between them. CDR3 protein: CASRADSPITNEQFF. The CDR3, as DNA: TGTGCCAGCAGGGCAGACAGCCCGATTACCAATGAGCAGTTCTTC.

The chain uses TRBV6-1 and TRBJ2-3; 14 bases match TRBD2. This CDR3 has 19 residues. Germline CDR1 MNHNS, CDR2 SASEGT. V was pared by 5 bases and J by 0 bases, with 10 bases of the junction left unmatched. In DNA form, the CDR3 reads TGTGCCAGCAGTAAAGGGACTAGCGGGAGAGTGGGTAGCACAGATACGCAGTATTTT. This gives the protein CASSKGTSGRVGSTDTQYF.

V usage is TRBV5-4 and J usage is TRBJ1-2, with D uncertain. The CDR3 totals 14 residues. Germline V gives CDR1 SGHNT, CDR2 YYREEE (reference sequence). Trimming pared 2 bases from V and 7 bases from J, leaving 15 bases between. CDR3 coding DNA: TGTGCCAGCAGCTTCGTGGGTGTCGAGGCTGGCTACACCTTC. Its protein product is CASSFVGVEAGYTF.

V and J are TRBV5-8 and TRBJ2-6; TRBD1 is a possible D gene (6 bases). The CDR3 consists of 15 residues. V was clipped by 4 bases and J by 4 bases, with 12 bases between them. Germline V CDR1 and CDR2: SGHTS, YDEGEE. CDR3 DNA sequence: TGTGCCAGCAGCCCCCTGGGGGCCGGGGCCAACGTCCTGACTTTC. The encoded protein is CASSPLGAGANVLTF.

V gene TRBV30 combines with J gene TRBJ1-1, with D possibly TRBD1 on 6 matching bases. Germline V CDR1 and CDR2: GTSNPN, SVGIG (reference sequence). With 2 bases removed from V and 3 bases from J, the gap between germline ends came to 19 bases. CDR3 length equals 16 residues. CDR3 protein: CAWSLGKGGGYTEAFF. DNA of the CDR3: TGTGCCTGGAGTTTGGGGAAGGGAGGGGGGTACACTGAAGCTTTCTTT.

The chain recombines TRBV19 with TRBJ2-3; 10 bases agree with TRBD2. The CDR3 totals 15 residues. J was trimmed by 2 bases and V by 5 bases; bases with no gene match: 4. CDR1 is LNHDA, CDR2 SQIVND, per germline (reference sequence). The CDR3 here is CASSQSGGDTDTQYF. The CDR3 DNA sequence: TGTGCCAGTAGTCAAAGCGGGGGGGACACAGATACGCAGTATTTT.

The CDR3 here is CASSGTGGRVAQYF. CDR3 bases: TGTGCCAGCAGTGGGACAGGGGGGAGAGTGGCCCAGTACTTC. This chain connects TRBV2 to TRBJ2-5; 10 bases agree with TRBD1. Germline V lookup: CDR1 SNHLY, CDR2 FYNNEI. Trimming removed 4 bases from V and 9 bases from J; junction bases left unmatched: 8. This CDR3 region has 14 residues. The whole variable domain, remainder taken from reference TRBV2 and TRBJ2-5, is EPEVTQTPSHQVTQMGQEVILRCVPISNHLYFYWYRQILGQKVEFLVSFYNNEISEKSEIFDDQFSVERPDGSNFTLKIRSTKLEDSAMYFCASSGTGGRVAQYFGPGTRLLVL.

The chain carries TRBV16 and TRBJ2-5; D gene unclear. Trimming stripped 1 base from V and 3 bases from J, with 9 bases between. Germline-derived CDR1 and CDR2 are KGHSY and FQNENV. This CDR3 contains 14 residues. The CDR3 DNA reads TGTGCCAGCAGCCAATTTAGGACCGAAGAGACCCAGTACTTC. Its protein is CASSQFRTEETQYF.

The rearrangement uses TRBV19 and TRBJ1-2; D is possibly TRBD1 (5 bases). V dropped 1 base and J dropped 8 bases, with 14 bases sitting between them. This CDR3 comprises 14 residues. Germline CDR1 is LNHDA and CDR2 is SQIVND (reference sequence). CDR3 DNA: TGTGCCAGTAGTATAGGGGACGCCAGGCGCGGCTACACCTTC. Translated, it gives CASSIGDARRGYTF.